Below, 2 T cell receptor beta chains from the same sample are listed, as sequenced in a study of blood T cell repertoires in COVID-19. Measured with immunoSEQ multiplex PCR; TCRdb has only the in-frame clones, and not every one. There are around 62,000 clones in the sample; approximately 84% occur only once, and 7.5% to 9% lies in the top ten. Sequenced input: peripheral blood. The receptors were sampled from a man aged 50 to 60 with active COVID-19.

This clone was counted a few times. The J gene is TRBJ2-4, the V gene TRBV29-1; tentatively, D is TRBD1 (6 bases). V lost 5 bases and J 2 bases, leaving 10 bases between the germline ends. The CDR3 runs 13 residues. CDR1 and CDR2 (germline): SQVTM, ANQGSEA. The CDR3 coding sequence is TGCAGCGTTTTACAGGGTCCCAAAAACATTCAGTACTTC. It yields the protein CSVLQGPKNIQYF. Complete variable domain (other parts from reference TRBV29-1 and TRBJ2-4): SAVISQKPSRDICQRGTSLTIQCQVDSQVTMMFWYRQQPGQSLTLIATANQGSEATYESGFVIDKFPISRPNLTFSTLTVSNMSPEDSSIYLCSVLQGPKNIQYFGAGTRLSVL.

CDR3 sequence reads: CAWVTQNTGELFF. CDR3 sequence (DNA): TGTGCCTGGGTCACACAGAACACCGGGGAGCTGTTTTTT. The gene calls are TRBV30 and TRBJ2-2; D is uncertain. The CDR3 is 13 residues long. Trimming left V 5 bases short and J 1 base short, with 8 bases between. The germline gives CDR1 GTSNPN, CDR2 SVGIG (reference sequence).